Sequencing of this TCR beta chain was carried out in a study of cytotoxic CD8 clonotypes in ibrutinib-treated CLL. At the level of the study: Following a median roughly 12 months of treatment, with a range of 6 to 36, response samples were taken.

This clone was observed a few times. TCRdb's copy holds only in-frame clones and misses some; the assay was immunoSEQ multiplex PCR. The repertoire holds 330,000 or so clones, about 61% seen once, with approximately 6% in the top ten. Trimming left V 0 bases short and J 4 bases short, with 19 bases between. The germline V gene has CDR1 SEHNR and CDR2 FQNEAQ (reference sequence). CDR3 length: 18 residues. Sequenced material: PBMCs, taken after 36 months of ibrutinib treatment. This TCR was sampled from a human donor with chronic lymphocytic leukemia. The chain has TRBV7-9 and TRBJ1-3, with D perhaps matching TRBD1 (6 bases). CDR3 in DNA: TGTGCCAGCAGCTTAGCTTTACCTCAGGGGCTGAGGGGAAACACCATATATTTT. It yields the protein CASSLALPQGLRGNTIYF.